These 5 T cell receptor beta chains originate from one sample sequenced in a study of PD-1 blockade in classical Hodgkin lymphoma. Each of the patients experienced relapse following autologous stem cell transplantation, and their brentuximab vedotin exposure differed. TCRdb's table, derived via immunoSEQ multiplex PCR, lists solely in-frame clones and lacks some. The profile shows approximately 18,000 clones, around 76% of them singletons. The source was peripheral blood mononuclear cells (PBMCs), collected before the second cycle of nivolumab. The receptors derive from a human donor with classical Hodgkin lymphoma.

The chain is built from TRBV5-4 and TRBJ2-5; 8 bases align to TRBD2. The CDR3 has 19 residues. Germline CDR1 is SGHNT and CDR2 is YYREEE (reference sequence). Trimming cost V 3 bases and J 0 bases; bases outside gene matches: 16. CDR3 nucleotide sequence: TGTGCCAGCAGCTCTCGGGCGGGACTAGTGAGTAAGAACCAAGAGACCCAGTACTTC. It encodes CASSSRAGLVSKNQETQYF.

This chain uses TRBV27 with TRBJ2-3; maybe TRBD2 (7 bases). The CDR3 totals 14 residues. CDR1 is MNHEY, CDR2 SMNVEV, per germline (reference sequence). The V and J ends lost 3 bases and 4 bases respectively, with 11 bases between them. Here the CDR3 DNA reads TGTGCCAGCAGTTTTGGGGGGGGGCCAGATACGCAGTATTTT. It codes for CASSFGGGPDTQYF.

The chain joins TRBV5-6 to TRBJ2-3; TRBD2 matches at 11 bases. The germline CDR1 and CDR2 sequences are SGHDT and YYEEEE. This CDR3 region has 16 residues. Trimming took 4 bases from V and 4 from J; bases not matched to a gene: 8. The CDR3 DNA is TGTGCCAGCAGCCCACTAGCGGGGGCGTCCCCAGATACGCAGTATTTT. It yields the protein CASSPLAGASPDTQYF.

The chain uses TRBV7-9 and TRBJ2-2, with 12 bases identical to TRBD1. There are 17 residues in the CDR3. Looked up from germline, CDR1 is SEHNR and CDR2 is FQNEAQ (reference sequence). J gave up 4 bases and V 4 bases, and 7 bases lay outside the gene matches. CDR3 protein: CASSSGRDRGPTGELFF. The DNA for the CDR3 is TGTGCCAGCAGCTCTGGCCGGGACAGGGGGCCCACCGGGGAGCTGTTTTTT.

V gene TRBV5-5 combines with J gene TRBJ1-1, with D unresolved. Germline loops: CDR1 SGHKS, CDR2 YYEKEE (reference sequence). Deletions cut 0 bases from V and 4 bases from J, with 7 bases between. This CDR3 has 13 residues. CDR3 protein: CASSLGTVTEAFF. The CDR3 DNA reads as TGTGCCAGCAGCTTGGGAACAGTCACTGAAGCTTTCTTT. Full variable domain (missing parts from reference TRBV5-5 and TRBJ1-1): DAGVTQSPTHLIKTRGQQVTLRCSPISGHKSVSWYQQVLGQGPQFIFQYYEKEERGRGNFPDRFSARQFPNYSSELNVNALLLGDSALYLCASSLGTVTEAFFGQGTRLTVV.